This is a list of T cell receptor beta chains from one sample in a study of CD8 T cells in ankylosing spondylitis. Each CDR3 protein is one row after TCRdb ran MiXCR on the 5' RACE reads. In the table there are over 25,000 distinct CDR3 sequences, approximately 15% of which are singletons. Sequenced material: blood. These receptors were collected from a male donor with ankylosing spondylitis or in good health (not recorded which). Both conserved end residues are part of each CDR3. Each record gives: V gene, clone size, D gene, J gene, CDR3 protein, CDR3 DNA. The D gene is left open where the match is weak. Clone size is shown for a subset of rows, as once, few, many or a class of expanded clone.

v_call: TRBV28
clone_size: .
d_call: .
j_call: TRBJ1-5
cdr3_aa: CASRPGRRGADQPQHF
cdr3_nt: TGTGCCAGCAGACCCGGGAGGAGGGGCGCGGATCAGCCCCAGCATTTT

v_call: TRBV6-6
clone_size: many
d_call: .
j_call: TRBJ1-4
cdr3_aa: CASSYSGEKLFF
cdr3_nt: TGTGCCAGCAGTTACTCCGGTGAAAAACTGTTTTTT

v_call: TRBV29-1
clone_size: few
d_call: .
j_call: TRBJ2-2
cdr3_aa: CSVGGQANTGELFF
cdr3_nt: TGCAGCGTCGGCGGGCAGGCGAACACCGGGGAGCTGTTTTTT

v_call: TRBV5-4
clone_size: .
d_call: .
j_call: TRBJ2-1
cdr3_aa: CASSLEGGEQFF
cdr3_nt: TGTGCCAGCAGCTTGGAGGGGGGTGAGCAGTTCTTC

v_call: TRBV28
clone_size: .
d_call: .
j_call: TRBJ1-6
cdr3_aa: CASSLSWSPLHF
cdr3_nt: TGTGCCAGCAGTTTATCGTGGTCACCCCTCCACTTT

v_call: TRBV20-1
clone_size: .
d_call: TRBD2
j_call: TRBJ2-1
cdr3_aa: CSARVAGGKYNEQFF
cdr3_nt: TGCAGTGCTAGAGTAGCGGGAGGGAAGTACAATGAGCAGTTCTTC

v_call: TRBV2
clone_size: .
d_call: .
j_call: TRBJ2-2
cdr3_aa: CASNPRNTGELFF
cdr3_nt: TGTGCCAGCAATCCCAGGAACACCGGGGAGCTGTTTTTT

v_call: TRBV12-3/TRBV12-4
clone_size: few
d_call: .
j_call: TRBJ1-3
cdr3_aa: CASRWTDLTGNTIYF
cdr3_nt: TGTGCCAGCAGATGGACAGATCTGACTGGAAACACCATATATTTT

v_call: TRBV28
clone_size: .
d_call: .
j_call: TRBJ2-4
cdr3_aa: CASIGRSLSKNIQYF
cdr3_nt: TGTGCCAGCATCGGCCGCTCTTTATCCAAAAACATTCAGTACTTC

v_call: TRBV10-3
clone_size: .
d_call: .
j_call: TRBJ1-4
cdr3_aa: CAISAGTNEKLFF
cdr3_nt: TGTGCCATCAGTGCCGGAACTAATGAAAAACTGTTTTTT

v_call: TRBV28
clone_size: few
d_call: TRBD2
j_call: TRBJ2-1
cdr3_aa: CASSFFAGGSYEQFF
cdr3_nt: TGTGCCAGCAGTTTTTTTGCGGGAGGTAGCTATGAGCAGTTCTTC

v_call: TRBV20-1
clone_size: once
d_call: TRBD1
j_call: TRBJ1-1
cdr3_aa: CSARPDRRNTEAFF
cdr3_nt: TGCAGTGCTAGACCGGACAGGAGAAACACTGAAGCTTTCTTT

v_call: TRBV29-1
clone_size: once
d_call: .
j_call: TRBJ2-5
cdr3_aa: CSVVTGTETQYF
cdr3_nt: TGCAGCGTCGTTACAGGGACGGAGACCCAGTACTTC

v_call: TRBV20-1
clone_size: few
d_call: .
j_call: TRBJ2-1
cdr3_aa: CSARYRTQRPYNEQFF
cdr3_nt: TGCAGTGCTAGGTACAGGACACAGCGGCCCTACAATGAGCAGTTCTTC

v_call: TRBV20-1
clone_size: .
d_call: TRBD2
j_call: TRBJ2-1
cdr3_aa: CSASPVASGAYNEQFF
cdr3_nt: TGCAGTGCTAGCCCCGTTGCTAGCGGGGCGTACAATGAGCAGTTCTTC

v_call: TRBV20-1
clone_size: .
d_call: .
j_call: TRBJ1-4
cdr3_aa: CSASREAATNEKLFF
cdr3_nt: TGCAGTGCTAGTCGGGAAGCTGCAACTAATGAAAAACTGTTTTTT

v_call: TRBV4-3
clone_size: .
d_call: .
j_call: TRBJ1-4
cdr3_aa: CASSQGPRGSSQEKLFF
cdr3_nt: TGCGCCAGCAGCCAAGGCCCCCGTGGCAGCTCGCAGGAAAAACTGTTTTTT

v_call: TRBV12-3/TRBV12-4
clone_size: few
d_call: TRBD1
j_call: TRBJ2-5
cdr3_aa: CASSQLTGELYF
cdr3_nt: TGTGCCAGCAGTCAGCTAACAGGGGAACTGTACTTC

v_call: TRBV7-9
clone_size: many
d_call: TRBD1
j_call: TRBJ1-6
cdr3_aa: CASSLGDRGLSSPLHF
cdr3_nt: TGTGCCAGCAGCTTAGGGGACAGGGGGCTTTCGTCACCCCTCCACTTT

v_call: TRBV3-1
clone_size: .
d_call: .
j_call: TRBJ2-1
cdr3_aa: CASSPQRNEQFF
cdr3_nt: TGTGCCAGCAGCCCCCAACGTAATGAGCAGTTCTTC

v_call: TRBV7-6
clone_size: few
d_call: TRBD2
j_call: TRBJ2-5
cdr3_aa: CASQEGGGSKETQYF
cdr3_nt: TGTGCCAGCCAAGAAGGCGGGGGGAGTAAGGAGACCCAGTACTTC

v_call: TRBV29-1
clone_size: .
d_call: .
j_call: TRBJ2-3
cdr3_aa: CSAWGSPTSTDTQYF
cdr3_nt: TGCAGCGCTTGGGGCAGTCCAACTAGCACAGATACGCAGTATTTT

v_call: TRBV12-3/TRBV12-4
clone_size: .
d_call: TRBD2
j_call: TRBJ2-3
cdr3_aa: CASSLGTSGGAPDTQYF
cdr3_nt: TGTGCCAGCAGCCTCGGGACTAGCGGGGGGGCCCCAGATACGCAGTATTTT

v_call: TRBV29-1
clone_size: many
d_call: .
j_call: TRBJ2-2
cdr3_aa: CSVEGQNSVTGELFF
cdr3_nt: TGCAGCGTTGAGGGCCAGAACTCTGTTACCGGGGAGCTGTTTTTT

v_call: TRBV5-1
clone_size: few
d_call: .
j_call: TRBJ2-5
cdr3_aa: CASSFGGQETQYF
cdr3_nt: TGCGCCAGCAGCTTTGGGGGGCAAGAGACCCAGTACTTC

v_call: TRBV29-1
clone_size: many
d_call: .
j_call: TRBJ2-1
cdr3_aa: CSGFLSHEQFF
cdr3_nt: TGCAGCGGTTTCCTAAGTCATGAGCAGTTCTTC

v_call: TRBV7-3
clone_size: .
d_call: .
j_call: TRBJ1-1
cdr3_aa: CASSLTKGLTEAFF
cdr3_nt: TGTGCCAGCAGCCTGACAAAAGGATTGACTGAAGCTTTCTTT

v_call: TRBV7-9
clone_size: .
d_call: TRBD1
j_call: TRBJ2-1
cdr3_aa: CASSLGQGLVNEQFF
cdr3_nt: TGTGCCAGCAGCTTAGGACAGGGGTTGGTCAATGAGCAGTTCTTC

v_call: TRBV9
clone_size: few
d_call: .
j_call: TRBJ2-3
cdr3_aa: CASSVNGDTDTQYF
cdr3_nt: TGTGCCAGCAGCGTAAATGGGGACACAGATACGCAGTATTTT

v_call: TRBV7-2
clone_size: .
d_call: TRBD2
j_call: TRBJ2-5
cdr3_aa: CASSGWTSEEETQYF
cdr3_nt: TGTGCCAGCAGCGGGTGGACTAGCGAGGAAGAGACCCAGTACTTC

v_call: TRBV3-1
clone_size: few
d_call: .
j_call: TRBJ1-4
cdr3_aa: CASSSRQGTNEKLFF
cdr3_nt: TGTGCCAGCAGCTCCCGGCAGGGGACTAATGAAAAACTGTTTTTT

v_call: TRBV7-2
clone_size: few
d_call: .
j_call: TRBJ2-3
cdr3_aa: CASSPSRTGTDTQYF
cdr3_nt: TGTGCCAGCAGCCCCAGCAGGACAGGCACAGATACGCAGTATTTT

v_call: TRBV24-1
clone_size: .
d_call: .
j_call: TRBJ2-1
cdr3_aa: CATSGGGAGNEQFF
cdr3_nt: TGTGCCACCAGTGGAGGTGGGGCTGGTAATGAGCAGTTCTTC

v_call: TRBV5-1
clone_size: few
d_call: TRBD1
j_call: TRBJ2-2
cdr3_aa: CASSVRQGNTGELFF
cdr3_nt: TGCGCCAGCAGCGTAAGACAGGGGAACACCGGGGAGCTGTTTTTT

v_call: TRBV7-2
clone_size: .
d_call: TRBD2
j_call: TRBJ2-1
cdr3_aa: CASTRSGGLEQFF
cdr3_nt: TGTGCCAGCACCCGCAGCGGGGGGCTTGAGCAGTTCTTC

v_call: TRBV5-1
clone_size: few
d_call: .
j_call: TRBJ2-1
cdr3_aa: CASSPETRMGHEQFF
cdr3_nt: TGCGCCAGCAGCCCCGAGACTAGGATGGGGCATGAGCAGTTCTTC

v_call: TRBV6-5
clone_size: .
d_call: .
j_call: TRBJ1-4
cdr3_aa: CASSYDSRNEKLFF
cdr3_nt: TGTGCCAGCAGTTACGACAGCAGAAATGAAAAACTGTTTTTT

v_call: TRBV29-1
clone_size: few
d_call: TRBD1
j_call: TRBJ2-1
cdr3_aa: CSGGQQGGEQFF
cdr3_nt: TGCAGCGGGGGACAGCAAGGGGGTGAGCAGTTCTTC

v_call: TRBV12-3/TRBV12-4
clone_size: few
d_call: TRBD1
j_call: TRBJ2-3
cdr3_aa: CAIGQGADTQYF
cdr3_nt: TGTGCCATCGGACAGGGGGCAGATACGCAGTATTTT

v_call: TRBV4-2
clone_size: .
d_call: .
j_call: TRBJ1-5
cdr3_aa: CASSPEPRRSNQPQHF
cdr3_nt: TGTGCCAGCAGCCCAGAACCAAGGAGGAGCAATCAGCCCCAGCATTTT

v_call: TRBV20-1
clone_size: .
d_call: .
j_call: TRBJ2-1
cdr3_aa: CSARDYSDVYNEQFF
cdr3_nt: TGCAGTGCTAGAGACTACTCGGACGTCTACAATGAGCAGTTCTTC

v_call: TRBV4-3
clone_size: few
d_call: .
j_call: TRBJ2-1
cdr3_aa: CASSQDIRQGGDEQFF
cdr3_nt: TGCGCCAGCAGCCAAGATATTCGGCAGGGGGGAGATGAGCAGTTCTTC

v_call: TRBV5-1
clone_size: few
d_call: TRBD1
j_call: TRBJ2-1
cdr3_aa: CASSLAGGVSNNEQFF
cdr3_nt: TGCGCCAGCAGCTTGGCAGGGGGCGTCAGCAACAATGAGCAGTTCTTC

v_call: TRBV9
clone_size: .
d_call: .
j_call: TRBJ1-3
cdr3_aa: CASSPGRSSGNTIYF
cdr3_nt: TGTGCCAGCAGCCCGGGACGGAGCTCTGGAAACACCATATATTTT

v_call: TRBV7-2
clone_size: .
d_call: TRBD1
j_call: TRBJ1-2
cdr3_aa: CASSLWTGGYGYTF
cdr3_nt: TGTGCCAGCAGCTTATGGACAGGGGGCTATGGCTACACCTTC

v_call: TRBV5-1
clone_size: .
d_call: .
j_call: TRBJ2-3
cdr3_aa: CASSLATGTSTDTQYF
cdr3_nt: TGCGCCAGCAGCCTCGCTACGGGAACTAGCACAGATACGCAGTATTTT

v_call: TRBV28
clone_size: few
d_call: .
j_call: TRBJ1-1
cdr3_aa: CASSSLGGGGTEAFF
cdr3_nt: TGTGCCAGCAGTTCCTTGGGGGGAGGGGGCACTGAAGCTTTCTTT

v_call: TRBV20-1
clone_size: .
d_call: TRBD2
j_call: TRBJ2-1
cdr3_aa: CSGESGRGINEQFF
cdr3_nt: TGCAGTGGGGAAAGCGGGAGAGGGATTAATGAGCAGTTCTTC

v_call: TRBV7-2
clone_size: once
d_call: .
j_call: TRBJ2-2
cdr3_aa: CASSPLGELFF
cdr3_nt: TGTGCCAGCAGCCCCCTCGGGGAGCTGTTTTTT

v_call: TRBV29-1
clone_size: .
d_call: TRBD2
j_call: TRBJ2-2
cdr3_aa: CSVKRGGLGELFF
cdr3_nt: TGCAGCGTCAAGCGGGGGGGCCTCGGGGAGCTGTTTTTT

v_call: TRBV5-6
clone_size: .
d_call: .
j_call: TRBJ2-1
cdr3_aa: CASSLGGNSYNEQFF
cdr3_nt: TGTGCCAGCAGCCTTGGGGGGAACTCCTACAATGAGCAGTTCTTC

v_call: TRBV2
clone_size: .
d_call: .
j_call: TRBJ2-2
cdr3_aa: CASSEAATGGGSDTGELFF
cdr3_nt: TGTGCCAGCAGTGAAGCCGCTACAGGGGGGGGTTCGGACACCGGGGAGCTGTTTTTT

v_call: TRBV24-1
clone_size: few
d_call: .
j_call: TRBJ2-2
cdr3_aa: CATTKGISGELFF
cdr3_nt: TGTGCCACCACGAAGGGAATCTCCGGGGAGCTGTTTTTT

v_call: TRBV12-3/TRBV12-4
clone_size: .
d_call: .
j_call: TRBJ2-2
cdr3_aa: CASESSRDTNTGELFF
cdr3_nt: TGTGCCAGCGAGTCTTCCCGGGACACCAACACCGGGGAGCTGTTTTTT

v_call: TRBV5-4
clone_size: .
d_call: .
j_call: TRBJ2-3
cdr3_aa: CASSLAGGTDTQYF
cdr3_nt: TGTGCCAGCAGCTTGGCAGGGGGGACAGATACGCAGTATTTT

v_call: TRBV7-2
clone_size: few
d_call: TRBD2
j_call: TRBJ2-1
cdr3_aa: CASSLFAGGGNEQFF
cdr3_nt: TGTGCCAGCAGCTTATTTGCGGGAGGCGGAAATGAGCAGTTCTTC

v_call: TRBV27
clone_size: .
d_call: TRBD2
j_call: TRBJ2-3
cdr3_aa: CASSSGTSETDTQYF
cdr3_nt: TGTGCCAGCAGTTCGGGGACTAGCGAAACAGATACGCAGTATTTT

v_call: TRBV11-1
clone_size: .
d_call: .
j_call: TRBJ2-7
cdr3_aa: CASSRRRPPYEQYF
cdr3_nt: TGTGCCAGCAGCCGCAGGAGGCCCCCCTACGAGCAGTACTTC

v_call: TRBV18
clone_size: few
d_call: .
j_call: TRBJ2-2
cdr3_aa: CASSRRDTNTGELFF
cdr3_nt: TGTGCCAGCTCACGCCGGGACACGAACACCGGGGAGCTGTTTTTT